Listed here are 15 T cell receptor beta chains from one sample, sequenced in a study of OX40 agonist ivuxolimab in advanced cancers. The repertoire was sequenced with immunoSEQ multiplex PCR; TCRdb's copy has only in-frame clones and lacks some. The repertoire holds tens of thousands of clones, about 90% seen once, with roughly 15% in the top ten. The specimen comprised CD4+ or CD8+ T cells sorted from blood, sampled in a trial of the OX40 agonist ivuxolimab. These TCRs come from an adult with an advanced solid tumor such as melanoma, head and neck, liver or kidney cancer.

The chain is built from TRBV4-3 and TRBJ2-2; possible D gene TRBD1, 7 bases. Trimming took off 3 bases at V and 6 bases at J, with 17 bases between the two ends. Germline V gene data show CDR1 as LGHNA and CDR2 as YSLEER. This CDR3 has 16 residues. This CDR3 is CASSQTGGGASGELFF. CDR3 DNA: TGCGCCAGCAGCCAGACCGGAGGGGGCGCCTCCGGGGAGCTGTTTTTT.

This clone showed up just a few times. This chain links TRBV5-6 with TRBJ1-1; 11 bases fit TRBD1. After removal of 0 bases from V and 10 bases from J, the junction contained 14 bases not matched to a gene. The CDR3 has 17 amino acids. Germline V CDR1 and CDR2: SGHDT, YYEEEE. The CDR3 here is CASSLASDRGPTRGAFF. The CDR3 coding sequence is TGTGCCAGCAGCTTGGCTTCGGACAGGGGGCCGACCCGTGGAGCTTTCTTT.

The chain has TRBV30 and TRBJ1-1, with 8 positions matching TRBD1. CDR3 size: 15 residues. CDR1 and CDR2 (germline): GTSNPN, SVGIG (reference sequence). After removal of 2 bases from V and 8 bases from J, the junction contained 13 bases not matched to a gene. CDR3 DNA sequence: TGTGCCTGGAGTAGTCGCAACAGACAGGGGACAGAAGCTTTCTTT. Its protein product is CAWSSRNRQGTEAFF.

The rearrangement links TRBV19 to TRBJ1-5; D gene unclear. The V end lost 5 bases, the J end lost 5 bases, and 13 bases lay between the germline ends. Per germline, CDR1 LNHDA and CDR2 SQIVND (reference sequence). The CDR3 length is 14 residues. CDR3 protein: CASSDPPGDQPQHF. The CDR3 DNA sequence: TGTGCCAGTAGTGACCCACCGGGAGATCAGCCCCAGCATTTT.

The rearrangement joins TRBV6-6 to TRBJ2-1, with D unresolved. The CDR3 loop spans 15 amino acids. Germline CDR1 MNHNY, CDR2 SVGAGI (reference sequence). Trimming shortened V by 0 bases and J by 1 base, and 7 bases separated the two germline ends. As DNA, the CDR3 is TGTGCCAGCAGTTACTCGGGCGGATCCTACAATGAGCAGTTCTTC. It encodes CASSYSGGSYNEQFF.

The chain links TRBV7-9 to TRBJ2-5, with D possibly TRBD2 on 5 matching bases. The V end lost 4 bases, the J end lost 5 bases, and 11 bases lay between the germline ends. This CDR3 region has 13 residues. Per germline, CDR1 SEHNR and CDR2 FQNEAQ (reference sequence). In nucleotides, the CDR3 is TGTGCCAGCAGCTCCGGGGTGGAGGAGACCCAGTACTTC. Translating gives CASSSGVEETQYF. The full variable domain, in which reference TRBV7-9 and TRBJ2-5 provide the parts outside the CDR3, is DTGVSQNPRHKITKRGQNVTFRCDPISEHNRLYWYRQTLGQGPEFLTYFQNEAQLEKSRLLSDRFSAERPKGSFSTLEIQRTEQGDSAMYLCASSSGVEETQYFGPGTRLLVL.

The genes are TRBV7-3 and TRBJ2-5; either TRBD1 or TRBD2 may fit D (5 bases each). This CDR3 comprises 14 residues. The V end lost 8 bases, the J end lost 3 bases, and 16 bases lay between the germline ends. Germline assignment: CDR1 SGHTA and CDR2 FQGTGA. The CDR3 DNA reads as TGTGCCAGCGCCCGTGGGACGGAGAAAGAGACCCAGTACTTC. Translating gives CASARGTEKETQYF.

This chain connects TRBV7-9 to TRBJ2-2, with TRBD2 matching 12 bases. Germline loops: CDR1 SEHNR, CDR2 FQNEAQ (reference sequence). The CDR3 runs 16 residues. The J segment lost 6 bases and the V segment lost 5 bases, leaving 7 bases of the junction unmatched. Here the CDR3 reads CASSKTSGRFPGELFF. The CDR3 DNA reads TGTGCCAGCAGCAAGACTAGCGGGAGATTTCCCGGGGAGCTGTTTTTT.

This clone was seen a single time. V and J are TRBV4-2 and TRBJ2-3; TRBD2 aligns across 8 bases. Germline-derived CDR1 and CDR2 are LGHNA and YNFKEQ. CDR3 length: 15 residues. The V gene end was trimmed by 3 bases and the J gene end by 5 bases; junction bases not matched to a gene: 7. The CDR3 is CASSQPGLGGDTQYF. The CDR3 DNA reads TGTGCCAGCAGCCAGCCGGGACTAGGAGGAGATACGCAGTATTTT.

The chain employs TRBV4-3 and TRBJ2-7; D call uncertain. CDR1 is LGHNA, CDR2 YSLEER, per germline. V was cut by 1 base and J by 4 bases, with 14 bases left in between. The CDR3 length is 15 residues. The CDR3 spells CASSQGFGAGYEQYF. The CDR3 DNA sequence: TGCGCCAGCAGCCAAGGGTTCGGAGCCGGATACGAGCAGTACTTC.

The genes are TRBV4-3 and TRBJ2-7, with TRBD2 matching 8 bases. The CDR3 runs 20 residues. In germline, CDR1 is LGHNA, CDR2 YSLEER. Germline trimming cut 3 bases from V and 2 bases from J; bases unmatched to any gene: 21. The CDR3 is CASSHALWDLSGNVPYEQYF. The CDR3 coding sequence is TGCGCCAGCAGCCACGCCCTCTGGGATCTTAGCGGGAATGTCCCCTACGAGCAGTACTTC.

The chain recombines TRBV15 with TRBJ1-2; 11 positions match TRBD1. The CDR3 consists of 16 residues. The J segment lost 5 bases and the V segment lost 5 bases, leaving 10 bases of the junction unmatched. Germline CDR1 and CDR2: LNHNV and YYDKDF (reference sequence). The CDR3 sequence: CATSPRTGGAEYGYTF. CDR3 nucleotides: TGTGCCACCAGCCCCCGGACAGGGGGCGCTGAGTATGGCTACACCTTC.

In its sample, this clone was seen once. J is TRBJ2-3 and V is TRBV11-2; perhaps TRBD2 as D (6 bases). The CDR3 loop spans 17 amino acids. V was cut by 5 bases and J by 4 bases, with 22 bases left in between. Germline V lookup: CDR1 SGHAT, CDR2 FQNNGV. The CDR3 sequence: CASSRILGEAHADTQYF. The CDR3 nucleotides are TGTGCCAGCAGCCGTATCCTTGGGGAGGCACATGCAGATACGCAGTATTTT.

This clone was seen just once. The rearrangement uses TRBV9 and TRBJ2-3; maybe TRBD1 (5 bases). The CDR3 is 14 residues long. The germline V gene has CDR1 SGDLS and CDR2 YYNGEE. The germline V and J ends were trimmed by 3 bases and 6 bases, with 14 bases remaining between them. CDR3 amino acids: CASSAGWQADTQYF. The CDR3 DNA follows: TGTGCCAGCAGCGCAGGGTGGCAGGCGGATACGCAGTATTTT.

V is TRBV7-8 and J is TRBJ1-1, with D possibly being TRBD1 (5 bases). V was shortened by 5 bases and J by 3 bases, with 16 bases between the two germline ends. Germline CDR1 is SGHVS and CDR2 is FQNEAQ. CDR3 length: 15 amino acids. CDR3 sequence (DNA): TGTGCCAGCAGCCAAGTTGAGGGGTTGGACACTGAAGCTTTCTTT. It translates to CASSQVEGLDTEAFF.